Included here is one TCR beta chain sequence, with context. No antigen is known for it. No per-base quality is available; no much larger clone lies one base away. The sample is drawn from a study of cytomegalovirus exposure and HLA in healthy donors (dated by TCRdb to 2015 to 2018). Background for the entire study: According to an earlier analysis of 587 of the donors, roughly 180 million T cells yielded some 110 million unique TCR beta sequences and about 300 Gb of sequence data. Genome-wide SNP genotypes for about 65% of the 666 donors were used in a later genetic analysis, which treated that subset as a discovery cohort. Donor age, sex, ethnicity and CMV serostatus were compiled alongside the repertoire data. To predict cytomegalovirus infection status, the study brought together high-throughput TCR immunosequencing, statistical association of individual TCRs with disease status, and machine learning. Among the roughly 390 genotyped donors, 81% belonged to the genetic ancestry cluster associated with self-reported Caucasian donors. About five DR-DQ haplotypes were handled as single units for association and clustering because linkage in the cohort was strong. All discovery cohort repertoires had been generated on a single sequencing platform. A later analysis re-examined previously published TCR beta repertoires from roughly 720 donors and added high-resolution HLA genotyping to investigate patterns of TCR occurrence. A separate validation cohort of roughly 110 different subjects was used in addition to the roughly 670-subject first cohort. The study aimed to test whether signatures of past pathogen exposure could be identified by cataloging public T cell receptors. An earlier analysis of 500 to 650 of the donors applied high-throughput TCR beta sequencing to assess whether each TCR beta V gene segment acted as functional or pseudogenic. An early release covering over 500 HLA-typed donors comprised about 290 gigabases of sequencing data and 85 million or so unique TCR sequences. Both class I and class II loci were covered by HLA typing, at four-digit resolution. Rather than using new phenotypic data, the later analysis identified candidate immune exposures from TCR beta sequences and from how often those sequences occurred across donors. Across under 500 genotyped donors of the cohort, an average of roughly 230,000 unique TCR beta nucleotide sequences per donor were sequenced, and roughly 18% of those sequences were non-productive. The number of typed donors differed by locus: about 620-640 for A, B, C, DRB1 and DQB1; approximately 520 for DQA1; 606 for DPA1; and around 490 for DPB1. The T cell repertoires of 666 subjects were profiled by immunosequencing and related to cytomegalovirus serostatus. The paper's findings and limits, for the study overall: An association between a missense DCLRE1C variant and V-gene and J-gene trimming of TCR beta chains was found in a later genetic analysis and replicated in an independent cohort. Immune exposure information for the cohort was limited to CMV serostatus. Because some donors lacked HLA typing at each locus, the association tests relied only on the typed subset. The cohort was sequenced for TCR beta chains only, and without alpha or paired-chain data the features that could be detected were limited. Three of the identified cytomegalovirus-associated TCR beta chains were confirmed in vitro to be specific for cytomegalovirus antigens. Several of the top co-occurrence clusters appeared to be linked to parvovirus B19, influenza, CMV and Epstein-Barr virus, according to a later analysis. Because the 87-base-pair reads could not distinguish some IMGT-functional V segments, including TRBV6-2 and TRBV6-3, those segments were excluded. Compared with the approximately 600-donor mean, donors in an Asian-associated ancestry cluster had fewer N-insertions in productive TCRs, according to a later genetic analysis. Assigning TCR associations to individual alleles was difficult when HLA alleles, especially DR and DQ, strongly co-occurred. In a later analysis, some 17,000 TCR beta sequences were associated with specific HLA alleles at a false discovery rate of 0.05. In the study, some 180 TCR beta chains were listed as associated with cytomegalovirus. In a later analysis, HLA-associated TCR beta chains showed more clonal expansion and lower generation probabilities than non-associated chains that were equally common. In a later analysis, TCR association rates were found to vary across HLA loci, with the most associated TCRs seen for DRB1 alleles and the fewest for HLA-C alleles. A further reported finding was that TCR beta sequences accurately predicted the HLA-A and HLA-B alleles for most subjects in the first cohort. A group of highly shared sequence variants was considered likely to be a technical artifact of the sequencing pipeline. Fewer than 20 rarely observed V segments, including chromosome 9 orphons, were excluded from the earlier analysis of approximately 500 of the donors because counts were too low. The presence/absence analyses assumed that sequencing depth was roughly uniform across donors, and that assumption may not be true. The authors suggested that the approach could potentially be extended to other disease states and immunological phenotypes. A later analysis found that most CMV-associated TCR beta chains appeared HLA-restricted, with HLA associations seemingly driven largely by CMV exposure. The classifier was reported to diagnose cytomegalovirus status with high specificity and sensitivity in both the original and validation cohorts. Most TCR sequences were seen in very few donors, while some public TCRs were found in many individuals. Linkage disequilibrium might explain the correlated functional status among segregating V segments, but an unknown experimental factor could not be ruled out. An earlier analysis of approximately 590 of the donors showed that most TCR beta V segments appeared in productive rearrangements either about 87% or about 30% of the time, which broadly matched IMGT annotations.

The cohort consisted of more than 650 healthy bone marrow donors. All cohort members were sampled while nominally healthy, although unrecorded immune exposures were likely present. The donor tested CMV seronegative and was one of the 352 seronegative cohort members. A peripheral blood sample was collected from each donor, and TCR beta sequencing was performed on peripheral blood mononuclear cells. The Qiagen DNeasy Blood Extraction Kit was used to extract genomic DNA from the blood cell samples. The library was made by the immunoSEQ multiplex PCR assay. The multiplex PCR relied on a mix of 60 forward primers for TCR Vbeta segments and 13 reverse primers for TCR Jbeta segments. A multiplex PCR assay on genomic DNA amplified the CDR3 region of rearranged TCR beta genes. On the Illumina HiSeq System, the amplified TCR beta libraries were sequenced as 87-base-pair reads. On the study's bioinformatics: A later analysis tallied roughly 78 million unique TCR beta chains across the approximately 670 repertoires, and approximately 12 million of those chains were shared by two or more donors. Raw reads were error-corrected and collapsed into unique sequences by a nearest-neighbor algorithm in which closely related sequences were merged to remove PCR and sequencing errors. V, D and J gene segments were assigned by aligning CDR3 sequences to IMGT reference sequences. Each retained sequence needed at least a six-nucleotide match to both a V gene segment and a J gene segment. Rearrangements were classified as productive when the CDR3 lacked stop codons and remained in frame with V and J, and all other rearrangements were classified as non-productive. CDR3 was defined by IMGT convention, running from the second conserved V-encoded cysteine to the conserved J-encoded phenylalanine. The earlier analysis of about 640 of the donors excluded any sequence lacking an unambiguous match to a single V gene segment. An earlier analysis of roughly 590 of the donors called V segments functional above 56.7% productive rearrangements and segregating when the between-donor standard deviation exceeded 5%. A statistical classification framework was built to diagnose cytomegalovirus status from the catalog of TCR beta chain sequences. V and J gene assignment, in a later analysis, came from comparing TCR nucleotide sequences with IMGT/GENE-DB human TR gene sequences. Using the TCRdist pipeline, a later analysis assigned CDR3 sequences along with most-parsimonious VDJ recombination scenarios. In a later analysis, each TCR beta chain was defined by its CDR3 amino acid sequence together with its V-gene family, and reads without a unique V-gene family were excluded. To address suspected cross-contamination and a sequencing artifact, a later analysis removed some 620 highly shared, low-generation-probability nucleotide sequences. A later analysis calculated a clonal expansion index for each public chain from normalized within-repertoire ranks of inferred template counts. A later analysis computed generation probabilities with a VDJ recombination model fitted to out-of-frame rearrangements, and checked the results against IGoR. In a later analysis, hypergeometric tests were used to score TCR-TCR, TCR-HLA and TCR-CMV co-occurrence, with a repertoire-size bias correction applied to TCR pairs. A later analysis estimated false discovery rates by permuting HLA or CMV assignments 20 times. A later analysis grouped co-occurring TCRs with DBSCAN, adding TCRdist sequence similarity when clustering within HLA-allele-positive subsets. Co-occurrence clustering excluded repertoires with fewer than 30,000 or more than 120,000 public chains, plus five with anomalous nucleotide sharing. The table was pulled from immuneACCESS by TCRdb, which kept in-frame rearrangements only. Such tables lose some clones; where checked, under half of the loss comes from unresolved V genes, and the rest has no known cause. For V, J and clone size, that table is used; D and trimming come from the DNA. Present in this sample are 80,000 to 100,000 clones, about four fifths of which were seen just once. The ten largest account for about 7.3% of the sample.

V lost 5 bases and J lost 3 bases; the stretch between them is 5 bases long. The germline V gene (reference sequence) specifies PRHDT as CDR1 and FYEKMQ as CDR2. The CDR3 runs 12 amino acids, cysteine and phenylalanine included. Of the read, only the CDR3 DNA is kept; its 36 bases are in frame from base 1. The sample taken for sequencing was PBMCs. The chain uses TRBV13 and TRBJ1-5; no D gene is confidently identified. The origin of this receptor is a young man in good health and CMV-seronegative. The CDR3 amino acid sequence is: CASSANNQPQHF. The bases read TGTGCCAGCAGCGCTAACAATCAGCCCCAGCATTTT.